This is a list of T cell receptor beta chains from one sample in a study of metastatic and nonmetastatic thyroid tumors. Through MiXCR, TCRdb re-clonotyped the PCR reads. The profile covers 30,000 to 45,000 clones, with more than 20% appearing a single time and 15% to 17% taken by the ten largest. The sample was blood. The receptors were gathered from a female donor with papillary thyroid cancer or a benign thyroid nodule (not recorded which). Some clones in this sample may be carry-over from other donors' samples. Both conserved end residues are part of each CDR3. D genes are given only for firm matches. Only some rows state a clone size, as once, few, many or a class for expanded clones.

TRBD1	TRBV28	TRBJ1-1	medium-sized	CASSLGTGDTNEAFF	TGTGCCAGCAGTTTGGGGACAGGGGATACAAATGAAGCTTTCTTT
NA	TRBV18	TRBJ1-5	many	CASSGQNNQPQHF	TGTGCCAGCTCAGGACAAAACAATCAGCCCCAGCATTTT
NA	TRBV5-4	TRBJ1-2	many	CASKRGGTDYGYTF	TGTGCCAGCAAACGGGGGGGCACCGACTATGGCTACACCTTC
TRBD2	TRBV5-1	TRBJ2-2	NA	CASSFESGGDTGELVF	TGCGCCAGCAGCTTTGAATCGGGAGGAGACACCGGGGAGCTGGTTTTT
TRBD1	TRBV27	TRBJ2-1	NA	CASSLDRDEQFF	TGTGCCAGCAGTTTGGACAGGGATGAGCAGTTCTTC
TRBD1	TRBV29-1	TRBJ1-6	many	CSAATGEHSSPLHF	TGCAGCGCAGCAACAGGGGAGCATAGTTCACCCCTCCACTTT
NA	TRBV12-5	TRBJ2-7	many	CASGLVLGPGSYEQYF	TGTGCTAGTGGTTTGGTACTGGGGCCCGGCTCCTACGAGCAGTACTTC
NA	TRBV5-1	TRBJ2-7	many	CASSSLGGTFYEQYF	TGCGCCAGCAGCTCCCTGGGGGGCACCTTCTACGAGCAGTACTTC
NA	TRBV27	TRBJ2-2	medium-sized	CASRPRGNPGELFF	TGTGCCAGCAGACCTAGAGGGAATCCCGGGGAGCTGTTTTTT
NA	TRBV7-6	TRBJ2-2	many	CASTRDGNTGELFF	TGTGCCAGCACCCGGGACGGGAACACCGGGGAGCTGTTTTTT
NA	TRBV20-1	TRBJ2-2	NA	CSAGIEGGNTGEMFF	TGCAGTGCTGGAATAGAGGGGGGGAACACCGGGGAGATGTTTTTT
NA	TRBV7-8	TRBJ2-7	medium-sized	CASSLGAGIAYEQYF	TGTGCCAGCAGCTTAGGGGCAGGAATAGCCTACGAGCAGTACTTC
TRBD2	TRBV20-1	TRBJ2-1	many	CSAKILLAGARNEQFF	TGCAGTGCTAAAATCCTACTAGCGGGAGCGCGCAATGAGCAGTTCTTC
NA	TRBV6-1	TRBJ1-1	many	CASRLSSGAWGTEAFF	TGTGCCAGTCGACTCAGTAGCGGGGCTTGGGGCACTGAAGCTTTCTTT
NA	TRBV7-7	TRBJ2-1	NA	CASSLTTSYNEQFF	TGTGCTAGCAGCTTGACGACTTCCTACAATGAGCAGTTCTTC
NA	TRBV20-1	TRBJ2-5	many	CSALTRETQYF	TGCAGTGCGCTAACCCGCGAGACCCAGTACTTC
NA	TRBV18	TRBJ1-2	many	CASSPGTDPQGGYTF	TGTGCCAGCTCACCCGGGACTGACCCCCAGGGTGGCTACACCTTC
NA	TRBV19	TRBJ1-1	many	CASSWAEQAEAFF	TGTGCCAGTAGCTGGGCAGAGCAGGCTGAAGCTTTCTTT
NA	TRBV20-1	TRBJ2-1	NA	CSAGNNEQFF	TGCAGTGCCGGGAACAATGAGCAGTTCTTC
NA	TRBV5-1	TRBJ2-7	many	CASSPGVTSYEQYF	TGCGCCAGCAGCCCGGGGGTGACCTCCTACGAGCAGTACTTC
TRBD2	TRBV6-1	TRBJ2-1	medium-sized	CASRGTSGRVGNEQFF	TGTGCCAGCAGGGGGACTAGCGGGAGAGTGGGCAATGAGCAGTTCTTC
NA	TRBV28	TRBJ1-2	large	CAIRSVSNYGYTF	TGTGCCATCAGATCTGTCTCAAACTATGGCTACACCTTC
NA	TRBV30	TRBJ2-1	NA	CAWSVLSGSGRAYNEQFF	TGTGCCTGGAGTGTACTTAGTGGGTCAGGCCGCGCCTACAATGAGCAGTTCTTC
NA	TRBV7-9	TRBJ2-7	NA	CASILSQYEQYF	TGTGCCAGCATCTTGTCACAATACGAGCAGTACTTC
NA	TRBV30	TRBJ2-7	few	CAWSTNRVRGDEQYF	TGTGCCTGGAGTACAAACAGGGTCCGTGGCGACGAGCAGTACTTC
NA	TRBV28	TRBJ1-2	few	CASSLSSREYTF	TGTGCCAGCAGTTTAAGTTCCCGGGAGTACACCTTC